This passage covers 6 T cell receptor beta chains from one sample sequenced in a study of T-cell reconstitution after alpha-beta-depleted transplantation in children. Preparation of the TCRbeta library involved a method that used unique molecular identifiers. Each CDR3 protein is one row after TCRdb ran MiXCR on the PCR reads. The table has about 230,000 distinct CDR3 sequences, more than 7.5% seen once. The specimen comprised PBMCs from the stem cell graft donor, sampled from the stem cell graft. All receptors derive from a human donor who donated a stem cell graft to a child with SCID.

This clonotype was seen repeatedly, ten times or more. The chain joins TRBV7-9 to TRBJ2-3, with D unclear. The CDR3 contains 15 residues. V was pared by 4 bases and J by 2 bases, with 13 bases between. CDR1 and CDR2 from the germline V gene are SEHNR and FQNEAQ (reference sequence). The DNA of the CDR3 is TGTGCCAGCAGCTCCGAATCTTCCCTCACAGATACGCAGTATTTT. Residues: CASSSESSLTDTQYF.

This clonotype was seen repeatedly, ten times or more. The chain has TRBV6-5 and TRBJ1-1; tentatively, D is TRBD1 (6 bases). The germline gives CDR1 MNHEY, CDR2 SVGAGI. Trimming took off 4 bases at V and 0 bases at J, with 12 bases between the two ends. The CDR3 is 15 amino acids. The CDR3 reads CASSSGQNLNTEAFF. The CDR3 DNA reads TGTGCCAGCAGTTCCGGACAGAACCTGAACACTGAAGCTTTCTTT.

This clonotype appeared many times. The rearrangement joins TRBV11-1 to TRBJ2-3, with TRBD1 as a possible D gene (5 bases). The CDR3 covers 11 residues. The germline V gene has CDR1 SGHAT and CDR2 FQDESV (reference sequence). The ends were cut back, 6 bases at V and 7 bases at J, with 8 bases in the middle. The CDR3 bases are TGTGCCAGCAGTCAGGGTAATACGCAGTATTTT. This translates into CASSQGNTQYF.

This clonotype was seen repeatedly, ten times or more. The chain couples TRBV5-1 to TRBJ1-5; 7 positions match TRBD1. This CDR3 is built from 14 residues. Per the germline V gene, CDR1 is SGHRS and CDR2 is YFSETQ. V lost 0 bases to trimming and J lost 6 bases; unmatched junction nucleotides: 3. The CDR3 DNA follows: TGCGCCAGCAGCTTGGGAGGGGGCGTTCAGCCCCAGCATTTT. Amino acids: CASSLGGGVQPQHF. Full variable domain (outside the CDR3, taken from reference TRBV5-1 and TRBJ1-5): KAGVTQTPRYLIKTRGQQVTLSCSPISGHRSVSWYQQTPGQGLQFLFEYFSETQRNKGNFPGRFSGRQFSNSRSEMNVSTLELGDSALYLCASSLGGGVQPQHFGDGTRLSIL.

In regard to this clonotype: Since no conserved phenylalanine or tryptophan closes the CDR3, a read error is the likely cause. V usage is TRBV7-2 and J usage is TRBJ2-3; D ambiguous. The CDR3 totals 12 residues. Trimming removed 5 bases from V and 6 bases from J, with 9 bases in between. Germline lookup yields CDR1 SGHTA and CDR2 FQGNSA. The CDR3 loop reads CASSPRGDTQYY. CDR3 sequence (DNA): TGTGCCAGCAGCCCCCGAGGCGATACGCAGTATTAT.

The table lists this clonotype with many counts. In nucleotides, the CDR3 is TGTGCCAGCAGCTCAGGCCCGGCGGGCAAAAACATTCAGTACTTC. It codes for CASSSGPAGKNIQYF. This sequence joins TRBV5-6 and TRBJ2-4; D might be TRBD2 (5 bases). The V and J ends lost 3 bases and 3 bases respectively, with 13 bases between them. This CDR3 is 15 amino acids long. Germline assignment: CDR1 SGHDT and CDR2 YYEEEE.